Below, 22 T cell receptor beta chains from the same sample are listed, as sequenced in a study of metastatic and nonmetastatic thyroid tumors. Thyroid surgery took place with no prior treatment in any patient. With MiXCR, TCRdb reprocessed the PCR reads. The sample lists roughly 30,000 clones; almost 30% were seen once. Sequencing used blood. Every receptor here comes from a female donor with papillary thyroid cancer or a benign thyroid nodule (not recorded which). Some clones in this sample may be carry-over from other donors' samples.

CDR3 in DNA: TGTGCCAGCAGTGGTGACAGGGCGGACACTGAAGCTTTCTTT. Amino acids: CASSGDRADTEAFF. V usage is TRBV6-1 and J usage is TRBJ1-1; 7 bases are a match to TRBD1. Unmatched junction bases numbered 5, after V lost 4 bases and J lost 3 bases. This CDR3 comprises 14 residues. Per germline, CDR1 MNHNS and CDR2 SASEGT.

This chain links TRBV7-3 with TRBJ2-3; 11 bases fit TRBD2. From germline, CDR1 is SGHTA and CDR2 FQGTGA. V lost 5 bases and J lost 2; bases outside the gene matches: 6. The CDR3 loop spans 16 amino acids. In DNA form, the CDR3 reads TGTGCCAGCAGCCCGGTAGCGGGAGGGACCACAGATACGCAGTATTTT. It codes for CASSPVAGGTTDTQYF.

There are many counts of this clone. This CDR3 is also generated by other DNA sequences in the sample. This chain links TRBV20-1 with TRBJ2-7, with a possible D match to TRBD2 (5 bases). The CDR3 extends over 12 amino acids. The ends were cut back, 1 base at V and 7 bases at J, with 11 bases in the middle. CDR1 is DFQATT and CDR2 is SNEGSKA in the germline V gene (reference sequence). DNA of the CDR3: TGCAGTGCTAGAGGGTCTAGCCCGGAGCAGTACTTC. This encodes CSARGSSPEQYF.

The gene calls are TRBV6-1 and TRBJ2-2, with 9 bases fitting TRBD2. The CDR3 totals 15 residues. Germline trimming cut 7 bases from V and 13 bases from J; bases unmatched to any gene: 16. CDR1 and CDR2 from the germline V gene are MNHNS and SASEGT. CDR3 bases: TGTGCCAGCACTTCAGCGGGAGGCAACCTCGGAGGGCTGTTTTTT. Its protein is CASTSAGGNLGGLFF.

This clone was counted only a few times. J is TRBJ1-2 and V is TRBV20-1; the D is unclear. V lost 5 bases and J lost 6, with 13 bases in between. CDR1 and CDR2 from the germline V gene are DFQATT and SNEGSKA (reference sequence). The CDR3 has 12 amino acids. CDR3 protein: CSAGSYTDGYTF. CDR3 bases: TGCAGTGCTGGGAGTTACACGGATGGCTACACCTTC.

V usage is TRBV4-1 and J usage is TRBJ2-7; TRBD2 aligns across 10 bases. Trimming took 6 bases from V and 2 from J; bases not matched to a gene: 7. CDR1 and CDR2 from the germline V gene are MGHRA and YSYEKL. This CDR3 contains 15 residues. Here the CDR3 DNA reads TGCGCCAGCAGGCCACTAGCGGGGACTGCCTACGAGCAGTACTTC. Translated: CASRPLAGTAYEQYF.

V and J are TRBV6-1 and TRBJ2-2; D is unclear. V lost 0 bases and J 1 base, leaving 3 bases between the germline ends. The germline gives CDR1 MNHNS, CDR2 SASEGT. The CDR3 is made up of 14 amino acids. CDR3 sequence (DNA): TGTGCCAGCAGTGAAGCAGGGAACACCGGGGAGCTGTTTTTT. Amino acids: CASSEAGNTGELFF.

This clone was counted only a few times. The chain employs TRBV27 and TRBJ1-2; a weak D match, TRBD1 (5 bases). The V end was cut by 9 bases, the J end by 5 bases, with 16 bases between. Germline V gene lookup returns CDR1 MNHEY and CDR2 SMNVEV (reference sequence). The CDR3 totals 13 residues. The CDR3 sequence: CASLGRGLYGYTF. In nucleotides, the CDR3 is TGTGCCAGTTTAGGGAGGGGACTTTATGGCTACACCTTC.

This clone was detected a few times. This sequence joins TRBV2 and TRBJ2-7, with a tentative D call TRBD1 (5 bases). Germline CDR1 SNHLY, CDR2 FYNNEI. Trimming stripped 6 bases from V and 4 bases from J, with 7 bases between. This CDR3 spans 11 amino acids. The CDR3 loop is CASRGLYEQYF. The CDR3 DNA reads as TGTGCCAGCAGGGGGCTGTACGAGCAGTACTTC.

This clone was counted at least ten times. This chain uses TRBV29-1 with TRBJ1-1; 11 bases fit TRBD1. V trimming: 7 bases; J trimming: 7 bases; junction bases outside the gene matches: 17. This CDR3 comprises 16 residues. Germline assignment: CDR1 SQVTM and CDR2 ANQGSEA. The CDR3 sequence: CSAPPQGTGGVGEAFF. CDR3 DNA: TGCAGCGCCCCACCCCAGGGGACAGGGGGAGTCGGTGAAGCTTTCTTT.

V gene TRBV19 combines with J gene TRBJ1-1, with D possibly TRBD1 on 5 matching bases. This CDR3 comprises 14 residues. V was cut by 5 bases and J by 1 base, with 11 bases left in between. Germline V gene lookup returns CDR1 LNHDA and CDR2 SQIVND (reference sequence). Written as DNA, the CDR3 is TGTGCCAGTAGTTTACTTGACAGGAACACTGAAGCTTTCTTT. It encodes CASSLLDRNTEAFF.

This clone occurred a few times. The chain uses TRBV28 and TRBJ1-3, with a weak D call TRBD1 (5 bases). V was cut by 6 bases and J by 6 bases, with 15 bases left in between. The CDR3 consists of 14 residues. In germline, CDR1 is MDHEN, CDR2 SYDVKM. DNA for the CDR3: TGTGCCAGCAGCCTTGAGGGGCGTATAAACACCATATATTTT. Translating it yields CASSLEGRINTIYF.

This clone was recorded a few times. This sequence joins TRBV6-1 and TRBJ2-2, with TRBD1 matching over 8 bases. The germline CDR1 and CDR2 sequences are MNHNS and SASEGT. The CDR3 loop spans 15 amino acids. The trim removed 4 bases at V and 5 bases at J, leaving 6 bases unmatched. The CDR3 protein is CASSGQGLFTGELFF. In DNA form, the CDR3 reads TGTGCCAGCAGTGGACAGGGGCTTTTTACCGGGGAGCTGTTTTTT.

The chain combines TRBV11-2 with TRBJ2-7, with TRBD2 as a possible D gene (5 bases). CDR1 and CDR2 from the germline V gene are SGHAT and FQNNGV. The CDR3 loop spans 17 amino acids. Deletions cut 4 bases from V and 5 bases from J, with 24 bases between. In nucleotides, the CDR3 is TGTGCCAGCAGCTCATCGTGGGGTAACCCGGACGGGGACGAGCAGTACTTC. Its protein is CASSSSWGNPDGDEQYF.

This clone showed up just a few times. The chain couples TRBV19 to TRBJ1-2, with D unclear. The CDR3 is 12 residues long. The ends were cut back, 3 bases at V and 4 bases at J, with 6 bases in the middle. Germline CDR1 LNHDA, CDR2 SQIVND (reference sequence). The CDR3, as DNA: TGTGCCAGTAGTATCTCGAGCTATGGCTACACCTTC. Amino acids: CASSISSYGYTF.

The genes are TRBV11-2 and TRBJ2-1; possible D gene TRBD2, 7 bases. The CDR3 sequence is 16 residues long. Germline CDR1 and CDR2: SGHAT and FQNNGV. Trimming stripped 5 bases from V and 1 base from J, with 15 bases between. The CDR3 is CASSRKEGGSYNEQFF. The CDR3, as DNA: TGTGCCAGCAGCCGCAAAGAGGGGGGGTCCTACAATGAGCAGTTCTTC. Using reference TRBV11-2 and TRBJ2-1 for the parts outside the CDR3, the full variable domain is EAGVAQSPRYKIIEKRQSVAFWCNPISGHATLYWYQQILGQGPKLLIQFQNNGVVDDSQLPKDRFSAERLKGVDSTLKIQPAKLEDSAVYLCASSRKEGGSYNEQFFGPGTRLTVL.

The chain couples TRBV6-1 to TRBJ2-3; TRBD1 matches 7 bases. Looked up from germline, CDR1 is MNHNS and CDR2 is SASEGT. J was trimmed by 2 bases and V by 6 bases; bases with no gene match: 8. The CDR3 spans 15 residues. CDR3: CASRNRQGYTDTQYF. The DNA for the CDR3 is TGTGCCAGCAGGAACCGACAGGGCTACACAGATACGCAGTATTTT.

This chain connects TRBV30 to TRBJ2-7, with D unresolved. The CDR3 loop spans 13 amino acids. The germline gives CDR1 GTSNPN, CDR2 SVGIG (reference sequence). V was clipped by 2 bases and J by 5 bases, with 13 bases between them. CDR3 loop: CAWSSTGHHEQYF. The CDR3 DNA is TGTGCCTGGAGTTCTACGGGTCACCACGAGCAGTACTTC.

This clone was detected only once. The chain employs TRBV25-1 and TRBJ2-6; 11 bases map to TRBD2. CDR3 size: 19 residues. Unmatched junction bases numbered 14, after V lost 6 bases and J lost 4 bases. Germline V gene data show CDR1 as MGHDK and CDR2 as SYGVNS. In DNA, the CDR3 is TGTGCCAGCAGCCCCCCCGGGGTAGCGGGAGGGTCGGGGGCCAACGTCCTGACTTTC. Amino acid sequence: CASSPPGVAGGSGANVLTF. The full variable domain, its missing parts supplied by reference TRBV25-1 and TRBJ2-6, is EADIYQTPRYLVIGTGKKITLECSQTMGHDKMYWYQQDPGMELHLIHYSYGVNSTEKGDLSSESTVSRIRTEHFPLTLESARPSHTSQYLCASSPPGVAGGSGANVLTFGAGSRLTVL.

DNA of the CDR3: TGCGCCAGCAGCCAAGAGGGGGCGTATTCACCCCTCCACTTT. Amino acids: CASSQEGAYSPLHF. The chain links TRBV4-1 to TRBJ1-6; weak D call: TRBD1 (6 bases). The germline CDR1 and CDR2 sequences are MGHRA and YSYEKL. CDR3 length: 14 amino acids. V was shortened by 0 bases and J by 8 bases, with 8 bases between the two germline ends.

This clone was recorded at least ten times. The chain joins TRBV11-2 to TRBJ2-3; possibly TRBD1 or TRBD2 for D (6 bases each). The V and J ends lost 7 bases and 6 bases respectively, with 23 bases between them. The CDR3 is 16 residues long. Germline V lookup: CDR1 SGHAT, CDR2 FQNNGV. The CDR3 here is CASTRGGGLGGDTQYF. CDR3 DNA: TGTGCCAGCACCCGGGGAGGCGGGTTAGGGGGGGATACGCAGTATTTT.

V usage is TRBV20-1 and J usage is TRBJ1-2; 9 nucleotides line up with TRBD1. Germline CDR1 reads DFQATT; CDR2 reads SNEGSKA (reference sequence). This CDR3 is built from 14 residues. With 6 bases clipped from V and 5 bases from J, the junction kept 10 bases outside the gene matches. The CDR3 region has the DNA TGCAGTGCCATAGGGACAGGGCTTAAGTATGGCTACACCTTC. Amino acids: CSAIGTGLKYGYTF.